Below, one TCR beta chain is given with its context. What it binds is unknown. All donors participated as healthy donors of bone marrow. The germline CDR1 and CDR2 sequences are MGHRA and YSYEKL. The CDR3 extends over 17 amino acids. J gave up 6 bases and V 0 bases, and 8 bases lay outside the gene matches. The PCR used 60 Vbeta and 13 Jbeta primers. TCRdb's table, derived via immunoSEQ multiplex PCR, lists solely in-frame clones and lacks some. In total, the table holds around 200,000 clones. These data belong to a study of cytomegalovirus exposure and HLA in healthy donors. Findings of the study overall: The likely origin of a cluster of highly shared sequence variants was a sequencing artifact.

The sample taken for sequencing was PBMCs. The chain has TRBV4-1 and TRBJ2-1; 10 bases map to TRBD2. This TCR derives from a girl aged 2 to 10 in good health and CMV-seropositive. CDR3 sequence reads: CASSQDPSGRAGNEQFF. DNA of the CDR3: TGCGCCAGCAGCCAAGATCCCAGCGGGAGGGCCGGCAATGAGCAGTTCTTC.